The 27 T cell receptor beta chains reported below all come from one sample, sequenced in a study of molecular identifiers for immune sequencing clone quantification. MiXCR was run by TCRdb on the PCR reads, yielding one entry per CDR3 protein. The profile shows around 470,000 distinct CDR3 sequences, about 20% of them singletons. Source material: naive CD8+ T cells from blood, with Jurkat cell RNA spiked in. Indicated subset: FACS-sorted CD8+CD4-CCR7+CD45RA+ naive T cells. These receptors all come from a human donor in good health. Some libraries in this study had Jurkat cell RNA spiked in.

This clonotype showed up just a few times. This chain links TRBV10-3 with TRBJ2-3; the match to TRBD1 covers 9 bases. Germline lookup yields CDR1 ENHRY and CDR2 SYGVKD. The CDR3 is 15 amino acids. V lost 10 bases, J lost 2 bases, and 10 bases stayed unmatched. The CDR3 DNA reads as TGTGCCACCCTCCTGGACAGGGGATTCACAGATACGCAGTATTTT. Translation gives CATLLDRGFTDTQYF.

The sample holds many counts of this clonotype. This chain connects TRBV12-3 or TRBV12-4 to TRBJ1-1; D is perhaps TRBD1 (5 bases). CDR3 size: 14 residues. The V end lost 6 bases, the J end lost 4 bases, and 15 bases lay between the germline ends. CDR3 in amino acids: CASRFHGGTTEAFF. CDR3 DNA sequence: TGTGCCAGCAGATTCCATGGGGGGACCACTGAAGCTTTCTTT.

This chain uses TRBV4-1 with TRBJ2-3; possibly TRBD1 for D (5 bases). The ends were cut back, 6 bases at V and 0 bases at J, with 13 bases in the middle. From germline, CDR1 is MGHRA and CDR2 YSYEKL. The CDR3 contains 15 residues. The CDR3 here is CASRQAETSTDTQYF. In DNA, the CDR3 is TGCGCCAGCAGACAGGCAGAGACTAGCACAGATACGCAGTATTTT.

This clonotype has at least ten counts. V gene TRBV4-3 combines with J gene TRBJ2-7; 9 positions match TRBD1. The CDR3 contains 15 residues. Germline-derived CDR1 and CDR2 are LGHNA and YSLEER. Trimming removed 1 base from V and 4 bases from J; junction bases left unmatched: 5. This CDR3 reads CASSQARQGGYEQYF. In DNA form, the CDR3 reads TGCGCCAGCAGCCAAGCTCGACAGGGGGGGTACGAGCAGTACTTC.

The chain carries TRBV5-4 and TRBJ1-2, with 9 bases aligning to TRBD1. The junction had 4 bases not matched to a gene; V was cut back by 3 bases and J by 1 base. This CDR3 comprises 15 residues. Germline lookup yields CDR1 SGHNT and CDR2 YYREEE (reference sequence). The CDR3 DNA sequence: TGTGCCAGCAGCTCCGGGACAGGGCTTAACTATGGCTACACCTTC. Translated: CASSSGTGLNYGYTF.

As to this clonotype: A much larger clone differs from this one at a single base, so this may be a read error. The chain uses TRBV4-3 and TRBJ2-5, with a tentative D call TRBD2 (5 bases). The germline V gene has CDR1 LGHNA and CDR2 YSLEER. The CDR3 totals 14 residues. Trimming removed 1 base at V and 7 bases at J, with 13 bases between. The CDR3 DNA follows: TGCGCCAGCAGCCAAGGTGTAGCGATGAGGACCCAGTACTTC. Translating it yields CASSQGVAMRTQYF.

In its sample, this clonotype was seen many times. The chain links TRBV3-1 to TRBJ2-5; 11 positions agree with TRBD2. After removal of 1 base from V and 7 bases from J, the junction contained 8 bases not matched to a gene. The CDR3 is 16 amino acids. CDR1 is LGHDT and CDR2 is YNNKEL in the germline V gene (reference sequence). CDR3 in amino acids: CASSQGASGGTPTQYF. The CDR3 nucleotides are TGTGCCAGCAGCCAAGGTGCTAGCGGGGGGACCCCGACCCAGTACTTC.

This clonotype was counted at least ten times. The V gene is TRBV13, the J gene TRBJ2-3; possibly TRBD1 for D (6 bases). V was pared by 3 bases and J by 3 bases, with 13 bases between. The length of the CDR3 is 15 residues. The germline CDR1 and CDR2 sequences are PRHDT and FYEKMQ (reference sequence). The CDR3 spells CASSFSARGTDTQYF. The CDR3 DNA follows: TGTGCCAGCAGCTTTTCGGCTAGGGGGACAGATACGCAGTATTTT. Based on the CDR3 plus reference TRBV13 and TRBJ2-3, the full variable domain is AAGVIQSPRHLIKEKRETATLKCYPIPRHDTVYWYQQGPGQDPQFLISFYEKMQSDKGSIPDRFSAQQFSDYHSELNMSSLELGDSALYFCASSFSARGTDTQYFGPGTRLTVL.

V usage is TRBV9 and J usage is TRBJ2-2; either TRBD1 or TRBD2 may fit D (5 bases each). Germline-derived CDR1 and CDR2 are SGDLS and YYNGEE. V lost 5 bases and J 1 base, leaving 12 bases between the germline ends. This CDR3 spans 15 amino acids. This CDR3 reads CASRASGGNTGELFF. DNA for the CDR3: TGTGCCAGCAGAGCATCTGGGGGGAACACCGGGGAGCTGTTTTTT.

This clonotype has a count of ten or more. CDR3 loop: CASNKGDGSPSTDTQYF. As DNA, the CDR3 is TGCGCCAGCAACAAAGGGGACGGAAGTCCCAGCACAGATACGCAGTATTTT. The chain employs TRBV5-1 and TRBJ2-3; either TRBD1 or TRBD2 may fit D (5 bases each). The CDR3 contains 17 residues. Germline CDR1 is SGHRS and CDR2 is YFSETQ. V was cut by 6 bases and J by 0 bases, with 20 bases left in between.

At least ten counts were recorded for this clonotype. The CDR3 spells CASRASGTGAYEQYF. Written as DNA, the CDR3 is TGTGCCAGCAGAGCGTCCGGGACTGGAGCCTACGAGCAGTACTTC. The chain carries TRBV12-3 or TRBV12-4 and TRBJ2-7; D possibly corresponds to TRBD2 (6 bases). The CDR3 has 15 amino acids. Trimming took off 6 bases at V and 2 bases at J, with 17 bases between the two ends.

In this sample, this clonotype turned up many times. This chain joins TRBV20-1 and TRBJ2-7, with TRBD2 matching 8 bases. After removal of 6 bases from V and 0 bases from J, the junction contained 4 bases not matched to a gene. The CDR3 has 13 residues. Per the germline V gene, CDR1 is DFQATT and CDR2 is SNEGSKA (reference sequence). CDR3 DNA: TGCAGTGCCGAGCGGGAGAGCTCCTACGAGCAGTACTTC. Translated, it gives CSAERESSYEQYF.

In regard to this clonotype: At one boundary the junction diverges from the germline segment, which might be a read error. This sequence joins TRBV5-4 and TRBJ1-2, with TRBD1 matching over 12 bases. This CDR3 comprises 13 residues. Germline values: CDR1 SGHNT, CDR2 YYREEE (reference sequence). This CDR3 is CASRGQGAYGCTF. CDR3 in DNA: TGTGCCAGCAGGGGACAGGGGGCCTATGGCTGCACCTTC.

The table lists this clonotype with many counts. This CDR3 reads CASSLAGGSYTEAFF. The DNA of the CDR3 is TGTGCCAGCAGCTTAGCCGGTGGGTCTTACACTGAAGCTTTCTTT. V usage is TRBV7-2 and J usage is TRBJ1-1, with no clear D. The CDR3 extends over 15 amino acids. Trimming took 0 bases from V and 3 from J, leaving 11 bases between them. The germline CDR1 and CDR2 sequences are SGHTA and FQGNSA.

In this sample, this clonotype turned up many times. V is TRBV30 and J is TRBJ2-3; no reliable D call. Germline CDR1 GTSNPN, CDR2 SVGIG (reference sequence). V was shortened by 4 bases and J by 0 bases, with 11 bases between the two germline ends. The CDR3 totals 14 residues. CDR3 DNA sequence: TGTGCCTGGAAGGGTGCCACAAGCACAGATACGCAGTATTTT. Its protein product is CAWKGATSTDTQYF.

In this sample, this clonotype turned up a few times. The junction departs from the called germline gene at one end, perhaps through a read error. The V gene is TRBV3-1, the J gene TRBJ2-2; 9 bases match TRBD1. Germline values: CDR1 LGHDT, CDR2 YNNKEL (reference sequence). The CDR3 totals 17 residues. The CDR3 protein is CASNQDRGTGLAGELFF. The CDR3 nucleotides are TGTGCCAGCAACCAAGATCGTGGGACAGGGCTTGCCGGGGAGCTGTTTTTT.

There are a few counts of this clonotype. Written as DNA, the CDR3 is TGTGCCACCAGTGTCATCGAGCGGGAGGGCCCAGATACGCAGTATTTT. Translation gives CATSVIEREGPDTQYF. This chain joins TRBV24-1 and TRBJ2-3; 10 bases align to TRBD2. The CDR3 is 16 residues long. Losses at the gene ends were 5 bases for V and 4 bases for J; bases not matched to a gene: 8. Germline CDR1 reads KGHDR; CDR2 reads SFDVKD.

This clonotype was picked up a small number of times. The CDR3 reads CASSLLVRVEETQYF. The CDR3 coding sequence is TGTGCCAGCAGCTTATTGGTGAGGGTTGAGGAGACCCAGTACTTC. The chain couples TRBV11-2 to TRBJ2-5; D may be TRBD2 (5 bases). V lost 2 bases and J lost 5, with 15 bases in between. Looked up from germline, CDR1 is SGHAT and CDR2 is FQNNGV. The CDR3 runs to 15 residues.

In the case of this clonotype: This could be a read error, since a much larger clone is one nucleotide away. The chain links TRBV4-1 to TRBJ1-1, with a tentative D call TRBD1 (5 bases). Germline lookup yields CDR1 MGHRA and CDR2 YSYEKL. The CDR3 covers 16 residues. The CDR3 DNA follows: TGCGCCAGCAGCCAAGGATACAGGTACATGAACACTGGAGCTTTCTTT. Its translation is CASSQGYRYMNTGAFF.

In regard to this clonotype: This could be a read error, since a much larger clone is one nucleotide away. The chain combines TRBV6-2 or TRBV6-3 with TRBJ1-1; 8 nucleotides line up with TRBD1. Germline V gene lookup returns CDR1 MNHEY and CDR2 SVGEGT. The CDR3 has 18 residues. The DNA for the CDR3 is TGTGCCAGCAGTTACTCTTCCGGGACAGGAGATCGAGGCACTGAAGCTTCCTTT. Its protein product is CASSYSSGTGDRGTEASF.

The DNA for the CDR3 is TGTGCCTGGAGTGTATTCCAGGGGGCCGCTGAAGCTTTCTTT. It yields the protein CAWSVFQGAAEAFF. The chain carries TRBV30 and TRBJ1-1, with TRBD1 identical over 8 bases. Germline lookup yields CDR1 GTSNPN and CDR2 SVGIG (reference sequence). The trim removed 0 bases at V and 6 bases at J, leaving 6 bases unmatched. CDR3 length: 14 residues.

This clonotype was counted many times. This sequence joins TRBV2 and TRBJ2-3, with D hard to call. CDR1 SNHLY and CDR2 FYNNEI come from the germline V gene. Trimming shortened V by 9 bases and J by 1 base, and 11 bases separated the two germline ends. The CDR3 runs to 13 residues. The CDR3 DNA is TGTGCCAGGGGCCATCGTGGCACAGATACGCAGTATTTT. Amino acids: CARGHRGTDTQYF.

Notes on this clonotype: This may be a read error, as it is one base from a much larger clone. This rearrangement joins TRBV4-2 to TRBJ2-5, with 9 positions matching TRBD2. V lost 0 bases, J lost 9 bases, and 11 bases stayed unmatched. The CDR3 covers 16 residues. Germline CDR1 and CDR2: LGHNA and YNFKEQ. CDR3 DNA: TGTGCCAGCAGCCAAGAAGTAGCGGGAGTGGTGGAGGCCCAGTACTTC. Its protein product is CASSQEVAGVVEAQYF.

This clonotype has a count of ten or more. This sequence joins TRBV4-2 and TRBJ2-7; possibly TRBD2 for D (5 bases). Germline V gives CDR1 LGHNA, CDR2 YNFKEQ. This CDR3 is built from 15 residues. The germline V and J ends were trimmed by 1 base and 0 bases, with 10 bases remaining between them. The CDR3 is CASSQASQYSYEQYF. CDR3 in DNA: TGTGCCAGCAGCCAAGCTAGCCAGTACTCCTACGAGCAGTACTTC.

In its sample, this clonotype was seen a few times. The CDR3 DNA sequence: TGTGCCAGCAGGGTCCACGCGGGGGGCATCTACAATGAGCAGTTCTTC. This encodes CASRVHAGGIYNEQFF. The rearrangement joins TRBV6-2 or TRBV6-3 to TRBJ2-1; 8 bases map to TRBD2. The CDR3 consists of 16 residues. Looked up from germline, CDR1 is MNHEY and CDR2 is SVGEGT. The trim removed 6 bases at V and 3 bases at J, leaving 10 bases unmatched.

This chain joins TRBV2 and TRBJ2-1, with D possibly matching TRBD1 (6 bases). Germline V lookup: CDR1 SNHLY, CDR2 FYNNEI. Trimming took off 8 bases at V and 6 bases at J, with 20 bases between the two ends. The CDR3 has 15 residues. The CDR3 sequence: CASETTAGQSNEQFF. The CDR3 region has the DNA TGTGCCAGCGAAACAACCGCCGGACAGAGCAATGAGCAGTTCTTC.

This chain joins TRBV6-5 and TRBJ2-1, with 8 bases matching TRBD1. V gave up 7 bases and J gave up 3 bases; unmatched junction bases: 8. Looked up from germline, CDR1 is MNHEY and CDR2 is SVGAGI. CDR3 length: 15 residues. CDR3 bases: TGTGCCAGCACCCCCCGGGGACAGGTCTACAATGAGCAGTTCTTC. Its protein is CASTPRGQVYNEQFF.